These 24 T cell receptor beta chains came from one sample sequenced in a study of T cells after yellow fever vaccination. TCRdb reanalysed the 5' RACE reads using MiXCR and keeps one entry per CDR3 protein. In the table there are around 340,000 distinct CDR3 sequences, about 9.5% of which are singletons. Specimen: PBMCs, collected on the day of the first yellow fever vaccination. The receptors derive from a man between 18 and 35 years old who received the YFV17D yellow fever vaccine.

This clonotype was recorded a few times. The chain carries TRBV29-1 and TRBJ1-2, with D possibly being TRBD1 (6 bases). V dropped 3 bases and J dropped 4 bases, with 15 bases sitting between them. This CDR3 spans 14 amino acids. From germline, CDR1 is SQVTM and CDR2 ANQGSEA. The CDR3 region is CSVEYREGFYGYTF. CDR3 in DNA: TGCAGCGTTGAGTACAGGGAGGGGTTCTATGGCTACACCTTC.

The V gene is TRBV2, the J gene TRBJ2-1, with unresolved D. V gave up 8 bases and J gave up 2 bases, with 13 bases separating them. This CDR3 has 14 residues. Germline CDR1 and CDR2: SNHLY and FYNNEI. The CDR3 DNA sequence: TGTGCCAGCCTGGGCCACCGCCCCTACAATGAGCAGTTCTTC. Amino acids: CASLGHRPYNEQFF. Combining the CDR3 with reference TRBV2 and TRBJ2-1 gives the whole variable domain EPEVTQTPSHQVTQMGQEVILRCVPISNHLYFYWYRQILGQKVEFLVSFYNNEISEKSEIFDDQFSVERPDGSNFTLKIRSTKLEDSAMYFCASLGHRPYNEQFFGPGTRLTVL.

The chain couples TRBV7-2 to TRBJ1-1, with D possibly TRBD1 on 5 matching bases. The germline gives CDR1 SGHTA, CDR2 FQGNSA. V was trimmed by 5 bases and J by 8 bases, leaving 15 bases between them. The CDR3 loop spans 13 amino acids. CDR3 DNA sequence: TGTGCCAGCAGCCCACGACGGACAAGGGAAGCTTTCTTT. Protein product: CASSPRRTREAFF.

This clonotype was found a few times. This rearrangement joins TRBV5-6 to TRBJ1-1; D not certain. The CDR3 sequence is 12 residues long. Trimming shortened V by 2 bases and J by 4 bases, and 6 bases separated the two germline ends. Per the germline V gene, CDR1 is SGHDT and CDR2 is YYEEEE. CDR3 sequence: CASSFGPTEAFF. In DNA form, the CDR3 reads TGTGCCAGCAGCTTCGGGCCCACTGAAGCTTTCTTT.

This clonotype has only a few counts. The genes are TRBV3-1 and TRBJ1-4; D is ambiguous. Germline CDR1 reads LGHDT; CDR2 reads YNNKEL (reference sequence). The length of the CDR3 is 15 residues. V lost 0 bases to trimming and J lost 8 bases, with 13 bases between them. The CDR3 DNA reads as TGTGCCAGCAGCCAAGAAGCAGGCAGTCGGGAAAAACTGTTTTTT. Amino acids: CASSQEAGSREKLFF.

V and J are TRBV7-9 and TRBJ2-6; the D gene is possibly TRBD2 (5 bases). Germline loops: CDR1 SEHNR, CDR2 FQNEAQ (reference sequence). CDR3 length equals 16 residues. Trimming pared 11 bases from V and 1 base from J, leaving 18 bases between. CDR3 DNA: TGTGCCGTGGCGTCTAGGCGCGGGTCTGGGGCCAACGTCCTGACTTTC. Amino acids: CAVASRRGSGANVLTF.

This sequence joins TRBV6-5 and TRBJ1-5; D gene ambiguous. In germline, CDR1 is MNHEY, CDR2 SVGAGI. CDR3 length equals 14 residues. V shed 0 bases and J shed 4 bases, with 7 bases lying between them. CDR3 bases: TGTGCCAGCAGTTACTCTTCCGGGAATCAGCCCCAGCATTTT. Its translation is CASSYSSGNQPQHF.

This clonotype was counted at least ten times. The rearrangement links TRBV5-1 to TRBJ1-4; D gene uncertain. Trimming removed 2 bases at V and 4 bases at J, with 6 bases between. CDR1 SGHRS and CDR2 YFSETQ come from the germline V gene. The CDR3 is 13 residues long. CDR3 sequence: CASSFRINEKLFF. The DNA of the CDR3 is TGCGCCAGCAGCTTTCGAATTAATGAAAAACTGTTTTTT. Based on the CDR3 plus reference TRBV5-1 and TRBJ1-4, the full variable domain is KAGVTQTPRYLIKTRGQQVTLSCSPISGHRSVSWYQQTPGQGLQFLFEYFSETQRNKGNFPGRFSGRQFSNSRSEMNVSTLELGDSALYLCASSFRINEKLFFGSGTQLSVL.

The table lists this clonotype with a few counts. The gene calls are TRBV3-1 and TRBJ1-5; tentative D call: TRBD1 (6 bases). V was cut by 1 base and J by 5 bases, with 9 bases left in between. The germline gives CDR1 LGHDT, CDR2 YNNKEL (reference sequence). CDR3 length equals 14 residues. CDR3 amino acids: CASSQGGADQPQHF. CDR3 sequence (DNA): TGTGCCAGCAGCCAAGGGGGGGCGGATCAGCCCCAGCATTTT. The full variable domain, its missing parts supplied by reference TRBV3-1 and TRBJ1-5, is DTAVSQTPKYLVTQMGNDKSIKCEQNLGHDTMYWYKQDSKKFLKIMFSYNNKELIINETVPNRFSPKSPDKAHLNLHINSLELGDSAVYFCASSQGGADQPQHFGDGTRLSIL.

The table lists this clonotype with a few counts. This chain uses TRBV5-1 with TRBJ2-5, with 9 nucleotides matching TRBD2. Germline CDR1 is SGHRS and CDR2 is YFSETQ. The CDR3 covers 17 residues. V was clipped by 2 bases and J by 0 bases; unmatched bases: 8. DNA of the CDR3: TGCGCCAGCAGCTTCTCACCGACTAGCGGCAACCAAGAGACCCAGTACTTC. This sequence encodes CASSFSPTSGNQETQYF. The full variable domain, completed using reference TRBV5-1 and TRBJ2-5, is KAGVTQTPRYLIKTRGQQVTLSCSPISGHRSVSWYQQTPGQGLQFLFEYFSETQRNKGNFPGRFSGRQFSNSRSEMNVSTLELGDSALYLCASSFSPTSGNQETQYFGPGTRLLVL.

This clonotype was picked up many times. The chain carries TRBV14 and TRBJ1-3; D is possibly TRBD1 (5 bases). Germline loops: CDR1 SGHDN, CDR2 FVKESK. V was pared by 7 bases and J by 0 bases, with 19 bases between. CDR3 size: 17 residues. The CDR3 spells CASIKVPRQPSGNTIYF. The CDR3 bases are TGTGCCAGCATCAAAGTTCCGAGACAGCCCTCTGGAAACACCATATATTTT.

The sample holds a few counts of this clonotype. This chain uses TRBV4-1 with TRBJ2-5; D is perhaps TRBD1 (6 bases). Germline values: CDR1 MGHRA, CDR2 YSYEKL. V was clipped by 2 bases and J by 0 bases, with 16 bases between them. The CDR3 sequence is 17 residues long. The CDR3 reads CASSQLRDIGYQETQYF. The DNA of the CDR3 is TGCGCCAGCAGCCAACTCCGGGACATAGGGTACCAAGAGACCCAGTACTTC.

This clonotype was detected many times. The chain joins TRBV13 to TRBJ1-4; D possibly corresponds to TRBD1 (6 bases). This CDR3 has 14 residues. Deletions cut 0 bases from V and 5 bases from J, with 7 bases between. The germline V gene has CDR1 PRHDT and CDR2 FYEKMQ (reference sequence). The CDR3 bases are TGTGCCAGCAGCTTAGGACAGGGAAATGAAAAACTGTTTTTT. It translates to CASSLGQGNEKLFF.

The V and J genes are TRBV6-1 and TRBJ2-3; 8 bases align to TRBD1. Germline CDR1 is MNHNS and CDR2 is SASEGT. V gave up 6 bases and J gave up 3 bases; unmatched junction bases: 8. The CDR3 runs 15 residues. CDR3 amino acids: CASSSPQGATDTQYF. In DNA, the CDR3 is TGTGCCAGCAGCTCCCCCCAGGGGGCTACAGATACGCAGTATTTT.

A few counts support this clonotype. V usage is TRBV7-6 and J usage is TRBJ2-5, with a possible D match to TRBD2 (6 bases). Germline V gene data show CDR1 as SGHVS and CDR2 as FNYEAQ. The ends were cut back, 5 bases at V and 1 base at J, with 14 bases in the middle. The CDR3 covers 15 residues. CDR3 amino acids: CASSRRGVVQETQYF. CDR3 DNA: TGTGCCAGCAGCCGCCGCGGGGTCGTCCAAGAGACCCAGTACTTC.

This clonotype was recorded a few times. The chain carries TRBV18 and TRBJ1-1; D is unclear. Germline-derived CDR1 and CDR2 are KGHSH and LQKENI. Trimming cost V 1 base and J 4 bases, with 13 bases left between them. This CDR3 contains 15 residues. CDR3 nucleotide sequence: TGTGCCAGCTCACCACAGGGTTCATTGGGCACTGAAGCTTTCTTT. It is translated as CASSPQGSLGTEAFF.

In its sample, this clonotype was seen a few times. The chain joins TRBV12-3 or TRBV12-4 to TRBJ2-3; no clear D. The CDR3 is 13 residues long. V was trimmed by 0 bases and J by 7 bases, leaving 8 bases between them. The DNA of the CDR3 is TGTGCCAGCAGTTTAGCGCTGGGGAATACGCAGTATTTT. Residues: CASSLALGNTQYF.

The chain joins TRBV7-8 to TRBJ2-7; 8 bases line up with TRBD1. The CDR3 is made up of 15 amino acids. The germline gives CDR1 SGHVS, CDR2 FQNEAQ. V gave up 5 bases and J gave up 2 bases; unmatched junction bases: 8. CDR3 protein: CASSPRTGRPYEQYF. The CDR3 DNA is TGTGCCAGCAGCCCGAGGACAGGGCGACCCTACGAGCAGTACTTC. The whole variable domain, remainder taken from reference TRBV7-8 and TRBJ2-7, is GAGVSQSPRYKVAKRGQDVALRCDPISGHVSLFWYQQALGQGPEFLTYFQNEAQLDKSGLPSDRFFAERPEGSVSTLKIQRTQQEDSAVYLCASSPRTGRPYEQYFGPGTRLTVT.

This sequence joins TRBV5-1 and TRBJ2-1, with 8 bases that match TRBD1. V lost 2 bases and J lost 0; bases outside the gene matches: 13. The CDR3 loop spans 19 amino acids. Germline CDR1 and CDR2: SGHRS and YFSETQ. The CDR3 protein is CASSFGQGQTKSSYNEQFF. In nucleotides, the CDR3 is TGCGCCAGCAGCTTTGGACAGGGACAGACAAAGAGCTCCTACAATGAGCAGTTCTTC.

The V gene is TRBV6-2 or TRBV6-3, the J gene TRBJ2-7, with D hard to call. The V gene's germline CDR1 is MNHEY and CDR2 SVGEGT. This CDR3 contains 14 residues. Trimming left V 2 bases short and J 2 bases short, with 10 bases between. CDR3 protein: CASSYNVGPYEQYF. The CDR3 region has the DNA TGTGCCAGCAGTTACAACGTCGGACCCTACGAGCAGTACTTC.

V usage is TRBV5-4 and J usage is TRBJ2-2, with D maybe TRBD1 (7 bases). V was pared by 1 base and J by 4 bases, with 14 bases between. Germline lookup yields CDR1 SGHNT and CDR2 YYREEE (reference sequence). The CDR3 contains 16 residues. CDR3 coding DNA: TGTGCCAGCAGCTTGAGCCAGGGGGGACTCACCGGGGAGCTGTTTTTT. It translates to CASSLSQGGLTGELFF.

V and J are TRBV3-1 and TRBJ2-7; a possible D gene is TRBD1 (5 bases). Germline lookup yields CDR1 LGHDT and CDR2 YNNKEL (reference sequence). This CDR3 has 13 amino acids. The ends were cut back, 1 base at V and 4 bases at J, with 8 bases in the middle. CDR3 in DNA: TGTGCCAGCAGCCAAGTCGCAGGGTACGAGCAGTACTTC. Protein product: CASSQVAGYEQYF.

J is TRBJ2-1 and V is TRBV5-4; 8 positions agree with TRBD2. Germline CDR1 reads SGHNT; CDR2 reads YYREEE (reference sequence). There are 15 residues in the CDR3. Trimming took 1 base from V and 4 from J; bases not matched to a gene: 4. The CDR3 sequence is CASSLPGGVYNEQFF. For the CDR3, the DNA is TGTGCCAGCAGCTTGCCCGGGGGGGTATACAATGAGCAGTTCTTC. Full variable domain (remainder filled in from reference TRBV5-4 and TRBJ2-1): ETGVTQSPTHLIKTRGQQVTLRCSSQSGHNTVSWYQQALGQGPQFIFQYYREEENGRGNFPPRFSGLQFPNYSSELNVNALELDDSALYLCASSLPGGVYNEQFFGPGTRLTVL.

The gene calls are TRBV25-1 and TRBJ2-7; 7 bases are a match to TRBD1. The CDR3 extends over 16 amino acids. V lost 5 bases to trimming and J lost 0 bases; unmatched junction nucleotides: 10. CDR1 and CDR2 from the germline V gene are MGHDK and SYGVNS. CDR3 coding DNA: TGTGCCAGCAGTTACAGGGGTTATGGACGCTCCTACGAGCAGTACTTC. Translated: CASSYRGYGRSYEQYF.